This T cell receptor (beta chain) was captured in a study of monozygotic twins with cystic fibrosis. Germline V CDR1 and CDR2: MRHNA, SNTAGT. This CDR3 is 16 amino acids long. Trimming took 0 bases from V and 4 from J, leaving 14 bases between them. This clone appeared a single time. Only in-frame clones appear in the TCRdb table, and some are missing; sequencing was by immunoSEQ multiplex PCR. The repertoire consists of around 34,000 clones, with 92% occurring once and the leading ten covering over 0.7%. The chain couples TRBV6-4 to TRBJ2-3, with D maybe TRBD2 (6 bases). Sequenced material: blood. This TCR was recovered from a girl aged 2-10 years with cystic fibrosis. The DNA of the CDR3 is TGTGCCAGCAGTGACTCCCGGTTGGGGGAGGCAGATACGCAGTATTTT. It encodes CASSDSRLGEADTQYF.